This paragraph reports one TCR beta chain. Its target is not known. This entry belongs to a study of blood T cells in healthy people across ages. Each of the donors had roughly 10 milliliters of peripheral blood drawn into EDTA-treated Vacutainer tubes. The use of a sample-barcoded 5' primer and a J-beta primer mix characterized a second PCR of roughly 7 to 11 cycles. The template-switch adaptor, which had 12 random nucleotides, put a tag on each cDNA molecule. TCRdb processed the 5' RACE reads anew with MiXCR; each CDR3 protein has one entry. The sample contains 1.5 million to 2 million distinct CDR3 sequences, about 50% of which appear only once. Study-wide points: Diversity of TCR beta per million T cells declined in a roughly linear way with age. Long-lived and aged donors differed, with more naive CD4+ cells and higher diversity in the long-lived.

Looked up from germline, CDR1 is ENHRY and CDR2 is SYGVKD. The CDR3 length is 17 residues. V was shortened by 6 bases and J by 0 bases, with 21 bases between the two germline ends. Material: blood. This sequence joins TRBV10-3 and TRBJ2-7, with D perhaps matching TRBD2 (6 bases). The TCR comes from a woman aged 35 to 49 in good health. The CDR3, as DNA: TGTGCCATCAGCCTACTGAAGGCCCGGGACTCCTCCTACGAGCAGTACTTC. This codes for CAISLLKARDSSYEQYF.